This is a list of T cell receptor beta chains from one sample in a study of cytomegalovirus exposure and HLA in healthy donors. TCRdb's copy holds only in-frame clones and misses some; the assay was immunoSEQ multiplex PCR. The table shows 99,000 or so clones, with roughly 15% occurring only once. Sequencing used PBMCs. The receptors were sampled from a female donor in good health and CMV-seronegative. Each CDR3 is given with its conserved first and last residue. The D gene is left open where the match is weak. The size entry is marked missing in some rows and otherwise reads once, few, many or a size class.

TRBV5-4	15	few	TRBJ1-2	TRBD1	TGTGCCAGCAGCACAGGACAGGGATCGGCTAGTGGCTACACCTTC	CASSTGQGSASGYTF
TRBV6-5	13	-	TRBJ1-2	TRBD1	TGTGCCAGCAGCAGGGACAGGAGCTATGGCTACACCTTC	CASSRDRSYGYTF
TRBV7-8	12	-	TRBJ1-1	TRBD1	TGTGCCAGCGGTTCTGGGACAGATGAAGCTTTCTTT	CASGSGTDEAFF
TRBV4-1	14	few	TRBJ1-1	-	TGCGCCAGCAGCCAAGAAGGGTTCAGGGCTGAAGCTTTCTTT	CASSQEGFRAEAFF
TRBV19	15	few	TRBJ2-1	-	TGTGCCAGTAGTATCCGGGTAGGGGGAGGGGATGAGCAGTTCTTC	CASSIRVGGGDEQFF
TRBV10-3	14	-	TRBJ1-5	-	TGTGCCATCAGTGAGCAGGGCAGCAATCAGCCCCAGCATTTT	CAISEQGSNQPQHF
TRBV5-4	16	-	TRBJ2-7	TRBD2	TGTGCCAGCAGCCGGGGACTAGCGGGAGAGGGCTACGAGCAGTACTTC	CASSRGLAGEGYEQYF
TRBV7-2	15	few	TRBJ2-5	-	TGTGCCAGCAGCCACAGAACGTATCGGGGAGAGACCCAGTACTTC	CASSHRTYRGETQYF
TRBV19	12	few	TRBJ2-7	-	TGTGCCAGTAGTAGGGGGCTCTACGAGCAGTACTTC	CASSRGLYEQYF
TRBV7-9	14	-	TRBJ2-7	-	TGTGCCAGCAGCCGGGACATTAGCTCCTACGAGCAGTACTTC	CASSRDISSYEQYF
TRBV21-1	13	-	TRBJ1-1	-	TGTGCCAGCAGCGCTAGGACACATACTGAAGCTTTCTTT	CASSARTHTEAFF
TRBV10-1	14	-	TRBJ1-4	-	TGCGCCAGCAGTGAGTCGGGGCCCGGTGAAAAACTGTTTTTT	CASSESGPGEKLFF
TRBV19	15	-	TRBJ1-4	TRBD1	TGTGCCAGTAAGATCTTACAGGGGGGCCTGGAAAAACTGTTTTTT	CASKILQGGLEKLFF
TRBV5-1	15	few	TRBJ1-1	-	TGCGCCAGCAGCCCATTAGAGGCGGGGAGCACTGAAGCTTTCTTT	CASSPLEAGSTEAFF
TRBV11-3	16	-	TRBJ2-1	TRBD2	TGTGCCAGCAGCTTAGGGACTAGCATCCTGGGGAATGAGCAGTTCTTC	CASSLGTSILGNEQFF
TRBV28	13	-	TRBJ2-1	-	TGTGCCAGCAGTTTTCTGACGGCCCAGGGGCAGTTCTTC	CASSFLTAQGQFF
TRBV7-2	13	few	TRBJ2-1	-	TGTGCCAGCAGCTCCGGACTCCACAATGATCAGTTCTTC	CASSSGLHNDQFF
TRBV5-4	15	few	TRBJ1-2	TRBD1	TGTGCCAGCAGCTTGAACAGGGGCGATAGCTATGGCTACACCTTC	CASSLNRGDSYGYTF
TRBV7-2	17	few	TRBJ2-2	TRBD2	TGTGCCAGCAGCGTCAGCGGGGTCGGGAGCAACACCGGGGAGCTGTTTTTT	CASSVSGVGSNTGELFF
TRBV7-7	17	-	TRBJ1-1	-	TGTGCTAGCAGCTTCCTTGGGCAGAGAACGGTGAACACTGAAGCTTTCTTT	CASSFLGQRTVNTEAFF
TRBV6-5	15	few	TRBJ2-7	-	TGTGCCAGCAGTAGCAGGGGTTGGGTCTCCTACGAGCAGTACTTC	CASSSRGWVSYEQYF
TRBV20-1	10	-	TRBJ1-2	TRBD1	TGCAGTGGATGGACAGGGGGCTACACCTTC	CSGWTGGYTF
TRBV30	13	-	TRBJ1-2	-	TGTGCCTGGAGTGTCCAGGCTAACTATGGCTACACCTTC	CAWSVQANYGYTF
TRBV7-9	15	-	TRBJ1-1	-	TGTGCCAGCAGCTTATTCGGGGGGCTGAACACTGAAGCTTTCTTT	CASSLFGGLNTEAFF
TRBV7-3	15	-	TRBJ2-3	TRBD2	TGTGCCAGCAGCAACAGCGGGAGTCGAGTAGATACGCAGTATTTT	CASSNSGSRVDTQYF
TRBV18	15	few	TRBJ2-1	-	TGTGCCAGCTCCCCGGCGTCGGTAGCACCCAATGAGCAGTTCTTC	CASSPASVAPNEQFF
TRBV11-2	14	few	TRBJ1-2	-	TGTGCCAGCAGCCCGGGAGAGGGTAACTATGGCTACACCTTC	CASSPGEGNYGYTF
TRBV12-5	20	-	TRBJ1-1	-	TGTGCTAGTGGTTTGGTACTAATTCCCCTGCAGGGAACGGATCTTTCTGAAGCTTTCTTT	CASGLVLIPLQGTDLSEAFF
TRBV4-3	15	few	TRBJ2-1	-	TGCGCCAGCAGCCAAGGGGGGGAGGATATGTATGAGCAGTTCTTC	CASSQGGEDMYEQFF
TRBV7-9	18	few	TRBJ2-1	TRBD2	TGTGCCAGCAGCCCCCCGACTAGCGGGGGATACTCCTACAATGAGCAGTTCTTC	CASSPPTSGGYSYNEQFF
TRBV27	16	few	TRBJ2-5	-	TGTGCCAGCAGTGTTGACAGGTTCGCCGTCCAAGAGACCCAGTACTTC	CASSVDRFAVQETQYF
TRBV2	14	-	TRBJ2-7	TRBD1	TGTGCCAGCAGCAAAGACAGGGGGGTCGGCGAGCAGTACTTC	CASSKDRGVGEQYF
TRBV30	12	few	TRBJ1-2	-	TGTGCCTGGAGTGGGCGGTTCTATGGCTACACCTTC	CAWSGRFYGYTF
TRBV9	16	-	TRBJ2-5	TRBD2	TGTGCCAGCAGCGTGGGGACTAGCGGGAGTTTTGAGACCCAGTACTTC	CASSVGTSGSFETQYF
TRBV4-3	18	few	TRBJ2-2	TRBD2	TGCGCCAGCAGCCAAGTGGCCAGCGGGGGGGCTCGAACCGGGGAGCTGTTTTTT	CASSQVASGGARTGELFF